The clone carrying this T cell receptor (beta chain) was seen a handful of times. The antigen is undetermined. The TCRbeta library incorporated unique molecular identifiers. MiXCR was run by TCRdb on the PCR reads, yielding one entry per CDR3 protein. The sample holds about a million distinct CDR3 sequences, 25% to 30% seen once. The CDR3 consists of 15 residues. Trimming cost V 5 bases and J 5 bases, with 18 bases left between them. Per germline, CDR1 MNHEY and CDR2 SVGEGT. This sample is drawn from a study of T-cell reconstitution after alpha-beta-depleted transplantation in children. Findings and caveats of the study: Recipient T cells and thymic progenitors that survived gave rise to the high TCRbeta diversity observed at day 60 in some patients. Fresh T-cell production supplied most of the T-cell counts and diversity seen one year after transplant. Several hundred expanded graft clones reportedly were the source of alpha-beta T cells about two months after transplant.

The sequence was obtained from a boy in the first two years of life who had a stem cell transplant for SCID, so the T cells may come from the graft donor. This sequence joins TRBV6-2 or TRBV6-3 and TRBJ1-1; D is unclear. Specimen: PBMCs, mostly from graft donor cells, collected 360 days after TCRalphabeta/CD19-depleted stem cell transplant. The CDR3 spells CASSVKGGGGTEAFF. DNA of the CDR3: TGTGCCAGCAGTGTGAAGGGAGGTGGAGGAACTGAAGCTTTCTTT.